This TCR beta chain was captured by sequencing in a study of vaccination and CD4 T cells after COVID-19. Study background: As control conditions, cultures were given either a CEFX pool serving as positive control, an HIV-1 Nef pool, or no peptide at all. The study, taken as a whole, reports: With convalescent patients, a median around 86% of reactive clones emerged solely after vaccination. Spike mono-reactivity was shown by 304 of 307 vaccine-specific clones in convalescent patients.

Specified treatment: 10-day PBMC culture with coronavirus spike peptide pools or control peptides (ViraFEST assay). With peptide pools, ViraFEST first expanded antigen-specific T cells and afterwards sequenced their TCRs. Sequencing of cultured CD4+ T cell DNA used the Oncomine TCR Beta short-read assay. TCRdb re-derived calls from the PCR reads in MiXCR, one entry per CDR3 protein. The sample lists around 12,000 distinct CDR3 sequences; 75% were seen once. This CDR3 has 14 amino acids. Germline CDR1 SGHNT, CDR2 YYREEE (reference sequence). Trimming left V 4 bases short and J 1 base short, with 10 bases between. Points on this clonotype: Its antigen is still unknown.

This TCR was sampled from a human donor who had recovered from COVID-19. The sequenced sample consisted of CD4+ T cells from blood, cultured in vitro. The chain employs TRBV5-4 and TRBJ2-3; D is ambiguous. CDR3 DNA: TGTGCCAGCAGCCTCGGTGGGGGCACAGATACGCAGTATTTT. The encoded protein is CASSLGGGTDTQYF. The complete variable domain, with remaining parts taken from reference TRBV5-4 and TRBJ2-3, reads ETGVTQSPTHLIKTRGQQVTLRCSSQSGHNTVSWYQQALGQGPQFIFQYYREEENGRGNFPPRFSGLQFPNYSSELNVNALELDDSALYLCASSLGGGTDTQYFGPGTRLTVL.